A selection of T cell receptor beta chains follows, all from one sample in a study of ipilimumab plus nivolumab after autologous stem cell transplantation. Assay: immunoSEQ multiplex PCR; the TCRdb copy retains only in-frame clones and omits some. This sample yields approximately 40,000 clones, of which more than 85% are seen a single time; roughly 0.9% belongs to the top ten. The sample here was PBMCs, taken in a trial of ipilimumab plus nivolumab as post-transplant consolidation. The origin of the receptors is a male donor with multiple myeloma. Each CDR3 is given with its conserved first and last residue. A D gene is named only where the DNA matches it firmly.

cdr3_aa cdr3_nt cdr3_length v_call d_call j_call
CASSSNWDRGAYGYTF TGTGCCAGCAGCTCAAACTGGGACAGGGGGGCGTATGGCTACACCTTC 16 TRBV7-2 TRBD1 TRBJ1-2
CASSPGTSGRIHEQYF TGTGCCAGCTCACCGGGGACTAGCGGGAGGATCCACGAGCAGTACTTC 16 TRBV18 TRBD2 TRBJ2-7
CASSFGTGTSYEQYF TGTGCCAGCAGTTTCGGGACAGGGACGTCCTACGAGCAGTACTTC 15 TRBV28 TRBD1 TRBJ2-7
CASSLVTQGSGYTF TGTGCCAGCAGCTTGGTAACCCAGGGCTCTGGCTACACCTTC 14 TRBV5-4 NA TRBJ1-2
CASGGQGLSGETQYF TGTGCCAGCGGTGGACAGGGTTTGTCAGGAGAGACCCAGTACTTC 15 TRBV27 TRBD1 TRBJ2-5
CATSRGRAPSEQFF TGTGCCACCAGCAGAGGGAGAGCACCCAGTGAGCAGTTCTTC 14 TRBV15 NA TRBJ2-1
CASSIPSGGIEETQYF TGTGCCAGTAGTATACCTAGCGGGGGGATTGAGGAGACCCAGTACTTC 16 TRBV19 TRBD2 TRBJ2-5
CASSLGGDRPNEKLFF TGTGCCAGCAGCCTAGGAGGGGACAGGCCTAATGAAAAACTGTTTTTT 16 TRBV5-4 TRBD1 TRBJ1-4
CASNFQGSEQYF TGTGCCAGCAACTTCCAGGGTAGCGAGCAGTACTTC 12 TRBV6-5 NA TRBJ2-7
CASSSGTSGYNEQFF TGTGCCAGCTCCTCCGGGACTAGCGGATACAATGAGCAGTTCTTC 15 TRBV18 TRBD2 TRBJ2-1